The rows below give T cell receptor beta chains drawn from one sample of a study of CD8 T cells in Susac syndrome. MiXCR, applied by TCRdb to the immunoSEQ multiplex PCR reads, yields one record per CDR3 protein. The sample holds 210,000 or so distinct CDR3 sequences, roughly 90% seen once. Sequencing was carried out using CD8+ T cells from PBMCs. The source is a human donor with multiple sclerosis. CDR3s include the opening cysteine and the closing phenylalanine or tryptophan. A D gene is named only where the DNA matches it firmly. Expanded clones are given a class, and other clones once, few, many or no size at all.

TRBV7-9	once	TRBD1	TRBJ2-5	CASSGLQGEETQYF	TGTGCCAGCAGCGGACTACAGGGGGAAGAGACCCAGTACTTC
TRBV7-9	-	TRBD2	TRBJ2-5	CASSLEGVAGGPGETQYF	TGTGCCAGCAGCTTAGAAGGGGTTGCGGGAGGGCCCGGAGAGACCCAGTACTTC
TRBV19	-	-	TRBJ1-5	CASSIAGASNQPQHF	TGTGCCAGTAGTATTGCGGGGGCTAGCAATCAGCCCCAGCATTTT
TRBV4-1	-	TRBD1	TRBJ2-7	CASSQVPGTEGNEQYF	TGCGCCAGCAGCCAAGTCCCTGGGACAGAGGGCAACGAGCAGTACTTC
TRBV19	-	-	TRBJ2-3	CASSIDLRLASDTDTQYF	TGTGCCAGTAGTATAGATTTACGGCTAGCGTCCGACACAGATACGCAGTATTTT
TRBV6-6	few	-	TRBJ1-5	CASRGSQPQHF	TGTGCCAGCAGGGGATCTCAGCCCCAGCATTTT
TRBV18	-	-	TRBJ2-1	CASSITNEQFF	TGTGCCAGCTCAATCACTAATGAGCAGTTCTTC
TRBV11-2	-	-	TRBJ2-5	CASSRGTQETQYF	TGTGCCAGCAGCCGTGGGACCCAAGAGACCCAGTACTTC
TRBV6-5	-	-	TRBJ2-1	CASSYSSTVSSYNEQFF	TGTGCCAGCAGTTACTCGTCGACAGTCAGCTCCTACAATGAGCAGTTCTTC
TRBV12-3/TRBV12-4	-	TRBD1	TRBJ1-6	CASSLTGAASPLHF	TGTGCCAGCAGTTTGACAGGGGCCGCTTCACCCCTCCACTTT
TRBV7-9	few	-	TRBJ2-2	CASSVVTGELFF	TGTGCCAGCAGCGTGGTCACCGGGGAGCTGTTTTTT
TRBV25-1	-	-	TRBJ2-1	CASRTYNEQFF	TGTGCCAGCAGGACCTACAATGAGCAGTTCTTC
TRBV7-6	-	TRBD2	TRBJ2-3	CASSSPRGLAGGKTDTQYF	TGTGCCAGCAGCTCCCCCCGGGGACTAGCGGGAGGTAAAACAGATACGCAGTATTTT
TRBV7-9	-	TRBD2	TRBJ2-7	CASSLGTSRDEQYF	TGTGCCAGCAGCCTCGGGACTAGCAGAGACGAGCAGTACTTC
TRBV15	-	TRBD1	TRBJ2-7	CATSLVQGAYEQYF	TGTGCCACCAGCCTTGTACAGGGGGCCTACGAGCAGTACTTC
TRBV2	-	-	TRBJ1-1	CASGAGQGRTEAFF	TGTGCCAGCGGGGCCGGCCAGGGCAGAACTGAAGCTTTCTTT
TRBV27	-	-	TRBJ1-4	CASSLSVATNEKLFF	TGTGCCAGCAGTTTATCCGTTGCAACTAATGAAAAACTGTTTTTT
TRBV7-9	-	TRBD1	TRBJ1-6	CASRPGTGDSPLHF	TGTGCCAGCAGACCCGGGACAGGGGATTCACCCCTCCACTTT
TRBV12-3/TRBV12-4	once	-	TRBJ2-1	CASSLPEGLIYNEQFF	TGTGCCAGCAGTTTACCGGAGGGACTCATTTACAATGAGCAGTTCTTC
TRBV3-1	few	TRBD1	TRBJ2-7	CASSQAGGEQYF	TGTGCCAGCAGCCAGGCAGGGGGCGAGCAGTACTTC
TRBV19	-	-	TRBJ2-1	CASIKTAGDGNEQFF	TGTGCCAGTATCAAAACGGCAGGGGACGGCAATGAGCAGTTCTTC
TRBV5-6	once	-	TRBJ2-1	CASSLHPGQQFF	TGTGCCAGCAGCTTGCATCCGGGACAGCAGTTCTTC
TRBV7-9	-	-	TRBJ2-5	CASSLTGQSETQYF	TGTGCCAGCAGCTTAACGGGACAATCAGAGACCCAGTACTTC
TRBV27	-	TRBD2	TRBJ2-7	CASSLTIPAGAYEQYF	TGTGCCAGCAGTTTAACCATTCCGGCGGGAGCCTACGAGCAGTACTTC
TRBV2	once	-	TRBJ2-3	CASSEEGSDTQYF	TGTGCCAGCAGTGAGGAGGGATCAGATACGCAGTATTTT
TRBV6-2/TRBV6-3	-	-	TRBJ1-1	CASSWDAGGGTEAFF	TGTGCCAGCAGCTGGGACGCAGGTGGGGGTACTGAAGCTTTCTTT
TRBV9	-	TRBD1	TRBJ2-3	CASSAGTGTDTQYF	TGTGCCAGCAGCGCCGGGACAGGGACAGATACGCAGTATTTT
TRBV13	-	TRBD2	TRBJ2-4	CASSAGGRSKNIQYF	TGTGCCAGCTCTGCGGGGGGGCGTAGTAAAAACATTCAGTACTTC
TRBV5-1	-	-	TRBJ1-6	CASSPGTSGERLHF	TGCGCCAGCAGCCCCGGGACATCGGGTGAACGCCTCCACTTT
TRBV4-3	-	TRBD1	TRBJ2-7	CASSPSRGPAYEQYF	TGCGCCAGCAGCCCTTCCAGGGGGCCAGCCTACGAGCAGTACTTC
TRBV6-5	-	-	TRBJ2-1	CATRPGHTSGEQFF	TGTGCCACCAGGCCGGGACATACTTCGGGTGAGCAGTTCTTC
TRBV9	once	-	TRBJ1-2	CASSATPGQLYGYTF	TGTGCCAGCAGCGCCACACCAGGACAGCTCTATGGCTACACCTTC
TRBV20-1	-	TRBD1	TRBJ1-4	CSARDEYGTAEKLFF	TGCAGTGCTAGAGATGAGTACGGGACAGCCGAAAAACTGTTTTTT
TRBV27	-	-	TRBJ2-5	CASSPRSPGETQYF	TGTGCCAGCAGTCCTCGATCCCCGGGGGAGACCCAGTACTTC
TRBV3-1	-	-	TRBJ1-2	CASSQDPGGYTF	TGTGCCAGCAGCCAAGACCCGGGGGGCTACACCTTC
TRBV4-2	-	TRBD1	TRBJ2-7	CASSQDPPPGTGGSYEQYF	TGTGCCAGCAGCCAAGATCCGCCCCCCGGGACAGGGGGCTCCTACGAGCAGTACTTC
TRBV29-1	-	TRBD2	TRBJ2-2	CSVLTSGERNTGELFF	TGCAGCGTGCTGACTAGCGGCGAACGGAACACCGGGGAGCTGTTTTTT
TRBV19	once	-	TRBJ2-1	CATRNLPLLDNEQFF	TGTGCCACCCGTAACCTACCACTCTTGGACAATGAGCAGTTCTTC
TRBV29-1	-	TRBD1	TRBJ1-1	CSVALGQGLNTEVFF	TGCAGCGTTGCGCTGGGACAGGGCTTGAACACTGAAGTTTTCTTT
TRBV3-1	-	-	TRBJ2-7	CASSQKFTGSTYEQYF	TGTGCCAGCAGCCAGAAATTCACAGGGAGTACGTACGAGCAGTACTTC
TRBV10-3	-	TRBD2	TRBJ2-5	CAISAPSGGETQYF	TGTGCCATCAGTGCCCCTAGCGGGGGGGAGACCCAGTACTTC